The clone carrying this T cell receptor beta chain was observed at least ten times. Its antigen is not known. The data were taken from a study of T cells in Graves' hyperthyroidism and ophthalmopathy. Patients were aged 18 to 65, had disease duration under 2 months, and had newly diagnosed hyperthyroidism. Study-wide findings and caveats: Clonotypes that were expanded in thyroid above 0.001 mostly appeared in blood too. The model's output predicted ophthalmopathy at a median of about 5.9 months prior to onset.

RNA transcripts provided the source from which TCR beta CDR3 regions were amplified. The study used the HTBI primer set for a first-round RT-PCR of the TCR CDR3. From the multiplex PCR reads, TCRdb called clonotypes with MiXCR, one entry per CDR3 protein. The data show 350,000 or so distinct CDR3 sequences, 17% seen once. Germline V gene data show CDR1 as SGHRS and CDR2 as YFSETQ. V was trimmed by 1 base and J by 6 bases, leaving 10 bases between them. CDR3 length: 13 residues. The sequencing sample was made of blood. The TCR sequence derives from a woman in her 30s with Graves' hyperthyroidism that later progressed to Graves' ophthalmopathy. The genes are TRBV5-1 and TRBJ1-1; TRBD1 might be the D (5 bases). CDR3 sequence reads: CASSLSEGAEAFF. The CDR3 DNA follows: TGCGCCAGCAGCTTGTCGGAAGGGGCTGAAGCTTTCTTT.